Below are 8 T cell receptor beta chains sequenced from a single sample in a study of blood T cell repertoires in COVID-19. Sequencing was performed with immunoSEQ multiplex PCR; in TCRdb, only in-frame clones are kept and a portion is missing. Of about 72,000 clones listed, about nine tenths are singletons. The source material was peripheral blood. All receptors derive from a man between 70 and 80 years old with active or convalescent COVID-19.

The chain links TRBV7-2 to TRBJ2-1; D is perhaps TRBD2 (5 bases). Trimming took 6 bases from V and 3 from J, leaving 12 bases between them. This CDR3 comprises 14 residues. Germline V gives CDR1 SGHTA, CDR2 FQGNSA. The CDR3 DNA follows: TGTGCCAGCAGGCAGCGGAGAGGCTACAATGAGCAGTTCTTC. Translated: CASRQRRGYNEQFF.

This chain uses TRBV11-2 with TRBJ2-4; 7 bases match TRBD1. J lost 4 bases, V lost 5 bases, and 14 bases had no gene match. From germline, CDR1 is SGHAT and CDR2 FQNNGV. This CDR3 has 17 amino acids. CDR3 amino acids: CASSPGHPGTAKNIQYF. CDR3 DNA sequence: TGTGCCAGCAGCCCAGGTCATCCCGGGACAGCTAAAAACATTCAGTACTTC.

CDR3 nucleotide sequence: TGTGCCAGTAGTAGGGACAGGGGGGAGCAGTTCTTC. Residues: CASSRDRGEQFF. The V and J genes are TRBV19 and TRBJ2-1, with 11 positions matching TRBD1. This CDR3 spans 12 amino acids. The germline CDR1 and CDR2 sequences are LNHDA and SQIVND (reference sequence). Trimming cost V 4 bases and J 10 bases; bases outside gene matches: 0.

The chain joins TRBV3-1 (or the pseudogene TRBV3-2) to TRBJ2-5; maybe TRBD1 (5 bases). The germline V and J ends were trimmed by 6 bases and 2 bases, with 10 bases remaining between them. The germline V gene encodes CDR1 LGHDT and CDR2 YNNKEL (reference sequence). The CDR3 loop spans 13 amino acids. The CDR3 reads CASSQTEQETQYF. The CDR3 region has the DNA TGTGCCAGCAGTCAGACAGAACAAGAGACCCAGTACTTC.

This sequence joins TRBV28 and TRBJ1-6; D is perhaps TRBD1 (5 bases). CDR3 size: 15 residues. V was cut by 2 bases and J by 10 bases, with 15 bases left in between. Germline loops: CDR1 MDHEN, CDR2 SYDVKM. CDR3 DNA: TGTGCCAGCAGTTTAGAACCCAGGGCCGGGTCACCCCTCCACTTT. It yields the protein CASSLEPRAGSPLHF. Variable domain in full (rest from reference TRBV28 and TRBJ1-6): DVKVTQSSRYLVKRTGEKVFLECVQDMDHENMFWYRQDPGLGLRLIYFSYDVKMKEKGDIPEGYSVSREKKERFSLILESASTNQTSMYLCASSLEPRAGSPLHFGNGTRLTVT.

This clone occurred once. The chain carries TRBV7-2 and TRBJ2-2; D gene unclear. The CDR3 runs to 15 residues. With 1 base removed from V and 3 bases from J, the gap between germline ends came to 9 bases. The germline V gene encodes CDR1 SGHTA and CDR2 FQGNSA. The CDR3 is CASSLVFQDTGELFF. In nucleotides, the CDR3 is TGTGCCAGCAGCTTAGTGTTTCAGGACACCGGGGAGCTGTTTTTT.

The chain uses TRBV7-2 and TRBJ1-1, with D unresolved. CDR1 and CDR2 (germline): SGHTA, FQGNSA. Trimming took off 0 bases at V and 3 bases at J, with 5 bases between the two ends. The CDR3 has 13 amino acids. CDR3 DNA sequence: TGTGCCAGCAGCTTAGCCAGGTACACTGAAGCTTTCTTT. Protein sequence: CASSLARYTEAFF.

The chain combines TRBV27 with TRBJ1-2; D unclear. Trimming cost V 2 bases and J 4 bases, with 8 bases left between them. The CDR3 is made up of 13 amino acids. The germline V gene encodes CDR1 MNHEY and CDR2 SMNVEV (reference sequence). CDR3 nucleotide sequence: TGTGCCAGCAGTTTAGGTCCAGGCTATGGCTACACCTTC. It encodes CASSLGPGYGYTF.